The 27 T cell receptor beta chains presented below share a single source sample, sequenced in a study of long-term antiretroviral therapy in people with HIV. A v3.0 immunoSEQ assay was performed at survey level. This table comes from immunoSEQ multiplex PCR, and its TCRdb copy is limited to in-frame clones, with some not included. The table shows around 25,000 clones, with 90% to 95% occurring only once. Material: unsorted PBMCs, obtained around 5 years after starting antiretroviral therapy. All receptors derive from a woman aged 50 to 60 with HIV.

This chain links TRBV4-1 with TRBJ1-5, with D unresolved. In germline, CDR1 is MGHRA, CDR2 YSYEKL. The CDR3 has 15 amino acids. The V end was cut by 0 bases, the J end by 0 bases, with 6 bases between. CDR3 DNA sequence: TGCGCCAGCAGCCAAGATCGCCCTAGCAATCAGCCCCAGCATTTT. The encoded protein is CASSQDRPSNQPQHF.

This clone came up once. This chain joins TRBV25-1 and TRBJ1-2, with D unresolved. Germline V CDR1 and CDR2: MGHDK, SYGVNS. V was trimmed by 5 bases and J by 6 bases, leaving 16 bases between them. The CDR3 consists of 14 residues. The CDR3 sequence is CASSKTGIRHGYTF. The CDR3 DNA is TGTGCCAGCAGTAAAACCGGGATACGGCATGGCTACACCTTC.

The V gene is TRBV27, the J gene TRBJ1-4; 7 positions match TRBD1. The CDR3 has 14 amino acids. The germline V gene encodes CDR1 MNHEY and CDR2 SMNVEV (reference sequence). The V segment lost 3 bases and the J segment 8 bases; nucleotides outside the gene matches: 6. The CDR3 is CASSFDRGREKLFF. DNA for the CDR3: TGTGCCAGCAGTTTTGATAGGGGGCGCGAAAAACTGTTTTTT.

This clone was seen a single time. The rearrangement joins TRBV27 to TRBJ2-7, with 9 bases matching TRBD1. Germline assignment: CDR1 MNHEY and CDR2 SMNVEV (reference sequence). Unmatched junction bases numbered 4, after V lost 3 bases and J lost 4 bases. The CDR3 is 14 residues long. The CDR3 bases are TGTGCCAGCAGTTTGACAGGGGGTAGTTACGAGCAGTACTTC. This sequence encodes CASSLTGGSYEQYF.

This rearrangement joins TRBV6-5 to TRBJ2-3; D not resolved. The CDR3 covers 14 residues. The V gene's germline CDR1 is MNHEY and CDR2 SVGAGI. Trimming left V 4 bases short and J 4 bases short, with 12 bases between. This CDR3 is CASSLVFAADTQYF. The CDR3, as DNA: TGTGCCAGCAGTTTGGTTTTCGCGGCAGATACGCAGTATTTT.

The gene calls are TRBV10-3 and TRBJ1-6, with 8 bases aligning to TRBD1. The CDR3 extends over 15 amino acids. The trim removed 10 bases at V and 8 bases at J, leaving 13 bases unmatched. CDR1 ENHRY and CDR2 SYGVKD come from the germline V gene. CDR3 protein: CATKGQGETDSPLHF. CDR3 nucleotide sequence: TGTGCCACCAAAGGACAGGGCGAGACGGATTCACCCCTCCACTTT.

This chain uses TRBV20-1 with TRBJ1-1; D gene uncertain. V was cut by 2 bases and J by 8 bases, with 9 bases left in between. The CDR3 is 11 amino acids. Per the germline V gene, CDR1 is DFQATT and CDR2 is SNEGSKA (reference sequence). The CDR3 is CSARLLEEAFF. CDR3 sequence (DNA): TGCAGTGCTAGACTGTTGGAGGAAGCTTTCTTT.

This chain joins TRBV6-1 and TRBJ2-5; D may be TRBD2 (5 bases). The CDR3 loop spans 20 amino acids. Trimming shortened V by 0 bases and J by 0 bases, and 23 bases separated the two germline ends. Germline lookup yields CDR1 MNHNS and CDR2 SASEGT. Here the CDR3 reads CASSEALVGGPGVDQETQYF. The CDR3 bases are TGTGCCAGCAGTGAAGCGTTGGTAGGAGGACCTGGAGTTGACCAAGAGACCCAGTACTTC.

V gene TRBV4-2 combines with J gene TRBJ2-3; no definite D call. The V end was cut by 1 base, the J end by 4 bases, with 6 bases between. Germline V gene sequence: CDR1 LGHNA, CDR2 YNFKEQ. The CDR3 is 13 residues long. The DNA for the CDR3 is TGTGCCAGCAGCCAAGGGCAGCCAGATACGCAGTATTTT. Translation: CASSQGQPDTQYF.

The genes are TRBV28 and TRBJ2-7, with 8 bases fitting TRBD2. Per germline, CDR1 MDHEN and CDR2 SYDVKM. The CDR3 totals 12 residues. CDR3 sequence (DNA): TGTGCTGCTAGCGGGCCTTCCTACGAGCAGTACTTC. It encodes CAASGPSYEQYF.

This clone was seen just once. V is TRBV6-1 and J is TRBJ1-5, with unresolved D. The CDR3 length is 13 residues. The V end was cut by 2 bases, the J end by 4 bases, with 6 bases between. Germline V gene lookup returns CDR1 MNHNS and CDR2 SASEGT. The CDR3 spells CASSELWNQPQHF. The DNA of the CDR3 is TGTGCCAGCAGTGAACTGTGGAATCAGCCCCAGCATTTT.

V is TRBV9 and J is TRBJ1-3, with a weak D call TRBD1 (5 bases). V lost 0 bases and J 5 bases, leaving 12 bases between the germline ends. The germline V gene encodes CDR1 SGDLS and CDR2 YYNGEE. This CDR3 is 15 amino acids long. CDR3 in amino acids: CASSVGGDVRNTIYF. The DNA for the CDR3 is TGTGCCAGCAGCGTAGGGGGGGACGTCCGAAACACCATATATTTT.

This rearrangement joins TRBV7-9 to TRBJ1-5; the D gene is possibly TRBD1 (5 bases). The ends were cut back, 5 bases at V and 2 bases at J, with 13 bases in the middle. Germline CDR1 SEHNR, CDR2 FQNEAQ (reference sequence). The CDR3 spans 15 residues. CDR3 in amino acids: CASSPQGGGNQPQHF. As DNA, the CDR3 is TGTGCCAGCAGCCCGCAGGGAGGAGGCAATCAGCCCCAGCATTTT.

This chain connects TRBV6-5 to TRBJ1-5; TRBD1 is a possible D gene (5 bases). CDR3 size: 15 residues. With 6 bases removed from V and 0 bases from J, the gap between germline ends came to 12 bases. CDR1 and CDR2 (germline): MNHEY, SVGAGI. The CDR3 protein is CASRRQRNSNQPQHF. CDR3 coding DNA: TGTGCCAGCAGGAGACAGAGAAATAGCAATCAGCCCCAGCATTTT.

The chain combines TRBV9 with TRBJ2-7; D ambiguous. Germline loops: CDR1 SGDLS, CDR2 YYNGEE. The CDR3 has 14 residues. The V and J ends lost 0 bases and 1 base respectively, with 8 bases between them. This chain's CDR3 is CASSVDSSSYEQYF. In DNA, the CDR3 is TGTGCCAGCAGCGTAGATTCCAGTTCCTACGAGCAGTACTTC. Variable domain in full (rest from reference TRBV9 and TRBJ2-7): DSGVTQTPKHLITATGQRVTLRCSPRSGDLSVYWYQQSLDQGLQFLIQYYNGEERAKGNILERFSAQQFPDLHSELNLSSLELGDSALYFCASSVDSSSYEQYFGPGTRLTVT.

The CDR3 nucleotides read TGTGCCAGCAGCTTGGGAGTGGTTACAGGGGGCCTGAACACTGAAGCTTTCTTT. Translation: CASSLGVVTGGLNTEAFF. The chain recombines TRBV5-4 with TRBJ1-1, with 9 bases matching TRBD1. With 0 bases clipped from V and 0 bases from J, the junction kept 9 bases outside the gene matches. This CDR3 has 18 residues. Germline V gene sequence: CDR1 SGHNT, CDR2 YYREEE (reference sequence).

The V and J genes are TRBV11-2 and TRBJ1-2; 7 bases match TRBD1. The CDR3 has 14 residues. V lost 5 bases, J lost 0 bases, and 3 bases stayed unmatched. From germline, CDR1 is SGHAT and CDR2 FQNNGV. The CDR3 DNA reads TGTGCCAGCAGCCCCGGGACAGCTAACTATGGCTACACCTTC. The encoded protein is CASSPGTANYGYTF.

The rearrangement joins TRBV5-6 to TRBJ2-7; D is uncertain. Germline CDR1 reads SGHDT; CDR2 reads YYEEEE. V lost 2 bases to trimming and J lost 2 bases, with 14 bases between them. The CDR3 is 15 residues long. The CDR3 DNA follows: TGTGCCAGCAGCTTCCAGGACCGAGGCGCCTACGAGCAGTACTTC. It is translated as CASSFQDRGAYEQYF.

The V and J genes are TRBV10-3 and TRBJ2-7; 7 bases align to TRBD2. V lost 0 bases and J lost 4; bases outside the gene matches: 0. CDR3 length: 13 amino acids. CDR1 and CDR2 from the germline V gene are ENHRY and SYGVKD. The chain's CDR3 is CAISESGGYEQYF. The CDR3, as DNA: TGTGCCATCAGTGAGTCGGGAGGGTACGAGCAGTACTTC.

The CDR3 reads CASSPRAGLSSYNEQFF. The CDR3 DNA reads as TGTGCCAGCAGCCCCAGAGCGGGACTAAGCTCCTACAATGAGCAGTTCTTC. This chain joins TRBV7-2 and TRBJ2-1, with 7 bases aligning to TRBD2. The CDR3 loop spans 17 amino acids. CDR1 is SGHTA and CDR2 is FQGNSA in the germline V gene. Trimming at V came to 5 bases and at J to 0 bases, leaving 10 bases not matched to a gene.

This sequence joins TRBV5-4 and TRBJ2-2, with 9 bases fitting TRBD2. Germline V gene data show CDR1 as SGHNT and CDR2 as YYREEE (reference sequence). This CDR3 contains 15 residues. The junction had 5 bases not matched to a gene; V was cut back by 4 bases and J by 4 bases. For the CDR3, the DNA is TGTGCCAGCAGCCTCTCGCGGGAGGGCACCGGGGAGCTGTTTTTT. Its translation is CASSLSREGTGELFF.

The chain couples TRBV10-1 to TRBJ2-2; D call uncertain. The V and J ends lost 6 bases and 8 bases respectively, with 16 bases between them. Per germline, CDR1 WNHNN and CDR2 SYGVQD (reference sequence). The CDR3 has 14 residues. The CDR3 sequence: CASRGWAFGGELFF. The CDR3 DNA follows: TGCGCCAGCAGAGGATGGGCCTTCGGGGGGGAGCTGTTTTTT.

The chain recombines TRBV7-8 with TRBJ1-2, with 7 bases identical to TRBD1. Unmatched junction bases numbered 9, after V lost 5 bases and J lost 6 bases. Germline-derived CDR1 and CDR2 are SGHVS and FQNEAQ. This CDR3 contains 14 residues. The CDR3 region has the DNA TGTGCCAGCAGCCTGAGTAGGGGGCTCGATGGCTACACCTTC. This encodes CASSLSRGLDGYTF.

The gene calls are TRBV4-3 and TRBJ2-1; possibly TRBD2 for D (5 bases). The CDR3 consists of 14 residues. V was trimmed by 0 bases and J by 9 bases, leaving 12 bases between them. Germline assignment: CDR1 LGHNA and CDR2 YSLEER. The CDR3 DNA sequence: TGCGCCAGCAGCCAAGATGTAGCTAGCAGTGAGCAGTTCTTC. Translated, it gives CASSQDVASSEQFF.

DNA of the CDR3: TGTGCCAGCAGTGCGAGGGTCGGCGGGAGTTTCAGCACAGATACGCAGTATTTT. Amino acids: CASSARVGGSFSTDTQYF. V and J are TRBV6-1 and TRBJ2-3; 7 bases align to TRBD2. V dropped 4 bases and J dropped 0; count of bases not matched to a gene: 13. Germline loops: CDR1 MNHNS, CDR2 SASEGT. The CDR3 runs to 18 residues.

This rearrangement joins TRBV7-8 to TRBJ2-3; 10 nucleotides align to TRBD2. The CDR3 totals 17 residues. The V and J ends lost 6 bases and 1 base, in that order; junction bases with no gene match: 10. From germline, CDR1 is SGHVS and CDR2 FQNEAQ. The CDR3 DNA reads TGTGCCAGCAGTTTTGGGATCGGACTAGCGGGCACAGATACGCAGTATTTT. Amino acid sequence: CASSFGIGLAGTDTQYF.

V is TRBV19 and J is TRBJ1-5; no clear D gene. V lost 5 bases, J lost 4 bases, and 12 bases lay in between. CDR3 size: 14 residues. Germline values: CDR1 LNHDA, CDR2 SQIVND (reference sequence). CDR3 residues: CASSWADFNQPQHF. The CDR3 DNA is TGTGCCAGTAGTTGGGCGGACTTTAATCAGCCCCAGCATTTT. The full variable domain, rest sourced from reference TRBV19 and TRBJ1-5, is DGGITQSPKYLFRKEGQNVTLSCEQNLNHDAMYWYRQDPGQGLRLIYYSQIVNDFQKGDIAEGYSVSREKKESFPLTVTSAQKNPTAFYLCASSWADFNQPQHFGDGTRLSIL.